These 20 T cell receptor beta chains were sequenced from one sample in a study of T cells in Graves' hyperthyroidism and ophthalmopathy (dated by TCRdb to the late 2010s). The library came from multiplex PCR. The sample was run on an Illumina HiSeq 2000. Amplification of TCR beta CDR3 regions was carried out from RNA transcripts. A first-round RT-PCR of the TCR CDR3 used the HTBI primer set with the Qiagen OneStep RT-PCR kit. In TCRdb, the public reads were trimmed at Q25 with fastp and aligned with MiXCR, with productive beta chains retained. Rows merge per CDR3 protein into single entries with the most common DNA and genes. This sample has about 250,000 distinct CDR3 sequences in its table, and about 25% of those were observed once. The ten largest clones add up to 30% to 40% of the sample. The sample comprised blood. These receptor sequences come from a woman in her thirties or forties with Graves' ophthalmopathy.

This clonotype was recorded at least ten times. The CDR3 bases are TGCAGTGCTAGTAGCGGGAGTCTTTCCTACGAGCAGTACTTC. It yields the protein CSASSGSLSYEQYF. The V gene is TRBV20-1, the J gene TRBJ2-7; 9 nucleotides line up with TRBD2. The CDR3 sequence is 14 residues long. Germline-derived CDR1 and CDR2 are DFQATT and SNEGSKA (reference sequence). Germline trimming cut 3 bases from V and 1 base from J; bases unmatched to any gene: 4.

Ten or more counts support this clonotype. This rearrangement joins TRBV30 to TRBJ1-1, with D perhaps matching TRBD1 (6 bases). Germline loops: CDR1 GTSNPN, CDR2 SVGIG (reference sequence). The CDR3 runs 13 residues. Trimming took off 1 base at V and 3 bases at J, with 9 bases between the two ends. The CDR3 DNA follows: TGTGCCTGGAGTGAACAGGGCTACACTGAAGCTTTCTTT. The encoded protein is CAWSEQGYTEAFF.

This clonotype occurred many times. The J gene is TRBJ2-7, the V gene TRBV28; 11 bases agree with TRBD2. Germline CDR1 MDHEN, CDR2 SYDVKM. CDR3 length equals 18 residues. The ends lost 4 bases at V and 5 bases at J; junction bases unmatched: 16. This chain's CDR3 is CASSSIVGSGRGSHEQYF. The CDR3 nucleotides are TGTGCCAGCAGTTCCATCGTAGGTAGCGGGAGGGGATCCCACGAGCAGTACTTC.

This chain links TRBV28 with TRBJ2-5, with TRBD1 as a possible D gene (5 bases). This CDR3 contains 15 residues. The V end lost 6 bases, the J end lost 5 bases, and 19 bases lay between the germline ends. CDR1 and CDR2 (germline): MDHEN, SYDVKM. The CDR3 protein is CASSSSGGARETQYF. CDR3 in DNA: TGTGCCAGCAGCTCCAGTGGTGGGGCTAGGGAGACCCAGTACTTC.

This clonotype was detected ten times or more. The chain has TRBV6-5 and TRBJ2-7; 9 bases map to TRBD2. Germline V lookup: CDR1 MNHEY, CDR2 SVGAGI. This CDR3 is 16 amino acids long. The junction had 5 bases not matched to a gene; V was cut back by 0 bases and J by 2 bases. CDR3 sequence reads: CASSYSRLAGTYEQYF. The CDR3 bases are TGTGCCAGCAGTTACTCGCGGCTAGCGGGGACCTACGAGCAGTACTTC.

This clonotype has a count of ten or more. The CDR3 region has the DNA TGTGCCAGCAGTTTTCAGGGGCCAGGAGCTTTCTTT. Protein product: CASSFQGPGAFF. The chain has TRBV28 and TRBJ1-1, with a weak D call TRBD1 (6 bases). The germline V gene has CDR1 MDHEN and CDR2 SYDVKM. Trimming removed 3 bases at V and 10 bases at J, with 12 bases between. The length of the CDR3 is 12 residues.

This clonotype was seen repeatedly, ten times or more. The rearrangement uses TRBV9 and TRBJ2-7; TRBD2 matches 14 bases. This CDR3 comprises 15 residues. Germline assignment: CDR1 SGDLS and CDR2 YYNGEE. The V and J ends lost 0 bases and 6 bases, in that order; junction bases with no gene match: 2. As DNA, the CDR3 is TGTGCCAGCAGCGTAGGACTAGCGGGAGGGCGCGAGCAGTACTTC. Translation: CASSVGLAGGREQYF.

The sample holds many counts of this clonotype. Sequence at one end of the junction differs from germline and may be a read error. The rearrangement links TRBV28 to TRBJ1-1; 8 bases line up with TRBD1. The CDR3 loop spans 17 amino acids. CDR1 MDHEN and CDR2 SYDVKM come from the germline V gene. CDR3 DNA: TGTGCCAGCACAAAAAATGGGGCAGGGGGCTTCAAGACTGAAGTTTTCTTT. Residues: CASTKNGAGGFKTEVFF.

This clonotype was detected ten times or more. The chain carries TRBV7-9 and TRBJ2-7, with unresolved D. The germline V gene encodes CDR1 SEHNR and CDR2 FQNEAQ (reference sequence). The V and J ends lost 3 bases and 6 bases respectively, with 6 bases between them. The CDR3 has 11 amino acids. CDR3 sequence reads: CASSLSSEQYF. CDR3 nucleotide sequence: TGTGCCAGCAGCTTGAGTAGCGAGCAGTACTTC.

This clonotype was seen ten or more times. This sequence joins TRBV19 and TRBJ2-5, with TRBD2 matching 8 bases. CDR1 is LNHDA and CDR2 is SQIVND in the germline V gene (reference sequence). V trimming: 9 bases; J trimming: 6 bases; junction bases outside the gene matches: 18. The length of the CDR3 is 16 residues. CDR3 coding DNA: TGTGCCAGCTCTGACAGCGGGAGTTCTAATTTGAAGACCCAGTACTTC. Its protein is CASSDSGSSNLKTQYF. Full variable domain (outside the CDR3, taken from reference TRBV19 and TRBJ2-5): DGGITQSPKYLFRKEGQNVTLSCEQNLNHDAMYWYRQDPGQGLRLIYYSQIVNDFQKGDIAEGYSVSREKKESFPLTVTSAQKNPTAFYLCASSDSGSSNLKTQYFGPGTRLLVL.

The rearrangement links TRBV20-1 to TRBJ2-7; unclear D gene. Trimming removed 6 bases at V and 3 bases at J, with 9 bases between. This CDR3 contains 11 residues. Germline CDR1 DFQATT, CDR2 SNEGSKA (reference sequence). The CDR3 region is CSANTDYEQYF. The CDR3, as DNA: TGCAGTGCCAACACGGACTACGAGCAGTACTTC.

The chain's CDR3 is CASSQDSPGGRQQYF. DNA of the CDR3: TGCGCCAGCAGCCAAGATTCCCCCGGGGGCCGACAGCAGTACTTC. The J gene is TRBJ2-7, the V gene TRBV4-1; perhaps D is TRBD1 or TRBD2 (6 bases each). V dropped 0 bases and J dropped 8 bases, with 17 bases sitting between them. The germline gives CDR1 MGHRA, CDR2 YSYEKL. This CDR3 is built from 15 residues.

As concerns this clonotype: This may arise from a read error, as a much more abundant clone is one base away. The chain joins TRBV28 to TRBJ1-6; the D is unclear. Trimming took off 7 bases at V and 7 bases at J, with 17 bases between the two ends. In germline, CDR1 is MDHEN, CDR2 SYDVKM. This CDR3 spans 15 amino acids. The CDR3 region is CASTPAGVGNSPLHF. CDR3 nucleotide sequence: TGTGCCAGCACCCCGGCCGGGGTAGGGAATTCACCCCTCCACTTT.

This clonotype was counted at least ten times. This CDR3 reads CATSDARTGVTDEQYF. As DNA, the CDR3 is TGTGCCACCAGTGATGCACGGACCGGGGTAACCGACGAGCAGTACTTC. This sequence joins TRBV24-1 and TRBJ2-7; a weak D match, TRBD2 (5 bases). The ends were cut back, 3 bases at V and 5 bases at J, with 19 bases in the middle. CDR3 length: 16 residues. Germline lookup yields CDR1 KGHDR and CDR2 SFDVKD.

This clonotype was counted ten times or more. The chain links TRBV19 to TRBJ2-7, with D perhaps being TRBD1 or TRBD2 (5 bases each). V shed 5 bases and J shed 6 bases, with 17 bases lying between them. The CDR3 runs 14 residues. Germline CDR1 and CDR2: LNHDA and SQIVND (reference sequence). CDR3: CASSSQGVGGEQYF. In nucleotides, the CDR3 is TGTGCCAGTAGTTCTCAGGGAGTAGGCGGCGAGCAGTACTTC.

This clonotype was seen ten or more times. The CDR3 reads CATSGQPQHF. As DNA, the CDR3 is TGTGCCACCTCGGGTCAGCCCCAGCATTTT. The rearrangement joins TRBV28 to TRBJ1-5; D is unresolved. V lost 10 bases to trimming and J lost 6 bases, with 7 bases between them. The germline V gene encodes CDR1 MDHEN and CDR2 SYDVKM. CDR3 length equals 10 residues.

The J gene is TRBJ2-2, the V gene TRBV20-1; possible D gene TRBD1, 5 bases. V was trimmed by 2 bases and J by 8 bases, leaving 9 bases between them. The CDR3 loop spans 12 amino acids. The germline V gene encodes CDR1 DFQATT and CDR2 SNEGSKA (reference sequence). The CDR3 DNA follows: TGCAGTGCTAGACAGGGTGTAGGGGAGCTGTTTTTT. It specifies CSARQGVGELFF.

The rearrangement joins TRBV10-3 to TRBJ1-5; D possibly corresponds to TRBD1 (6 bases). The V end was cut by 6 bases, the J end by 5 bases, with 17 bases between. Germline V lookup: CDR1 ENHRY, CDR2 SYGVKD. This CDR3 spans 15 amino acids. The chain's CDR3 is CAISDRWAKDQPQHF. The CDR3 region has the DNA TGTGCCATCAGCGACAGGTGGGCAAAAGATCAGCCCCAGCATTTT.

This clonotype was seen ten or more times. The rearrangement joins TRBV28 to TRBJ2-7; no clear D gene. Deletions cut 4 bases from V and 0 bases from J, with 16 bases between. Looked up from germline, CDR1 is MDHEN and CDR2 is SYDVKM. This CDR3 contains 16 residues. As DNA, the CDR3 is TGTGCCAGCAGTTCATCCGAGCAGTCAAGCTCCTACGAGCAGTACTTC. Amino acids: CASSSSEQSSSYEQYF.

The rearrangement joins TRBV12-3 or TRBV12-4 to TRBJ2-7; 10 nucleotides agree with TRBD1. Trimming cost V 6 bases and J 9 bases; bases outside gene matches: 8. The CDR3 totals 13 residues. The CDR3 region has the DNA TGTGCCAGCAGCGACAGGGGGCGAGATAGGCAGTACTTC. It codes for CASSDRGRDRQYF.